This entry lists 28 T cell receptor beta chains sequenced from one sample in a study of cytomegalovirus exposure and HLA in healthy donors. Use of 60 Vbeta and 13 Jbeta primers characterized the PCR. Using immunoSEQ multiplex PCR, the repertoire was profiled, and TCRdb retains in-frame clones only, with some absent. The repertoire holds 150,000 to 200,000 clones, with around 86% as singletons. The sequenced sample consisted of PBMCs. Receptor source: a young woman in good health and CMV-seronegative.

This chain joins TRBV6-6 and TRBJ1-1; TRBD1 matches at 7 bases. The CDR3 spans 14 residues. The germline gives CDR1 MNHNY, CDR2 SVGAGI (reference sequence). J was trimmed by 2 bases and V by 8 bases; bases with no gene match: 8. For the CDR3, the DNA is TGTGCCAGCTTAACCGGGACAGCCAACACTGAAGCTTTCTTT. This gives the protein CASLTGTANTEAFF.

This chain joins TRBV18 and TRBJ2-7; 9 positions agree with TRBD2. V lost 3 bases to trimming and J lost 2 bases; unmatched junction nucleotides: 8. Germline CDR1 KGHSH, CDR2 LQKENI. The CDR3 sequence is 16 residues long. The DNA of the CDR3 is TGTGCCAGCTCACCCGGGGTTAGCGGGGGCCCCTACGAGCAGTACTTC. This codes for CASSPGVSGGPYEQYF.

The chain links TRBV4-1 to TRBJ1-1, with TRBD1 matching 10 bases. J was trimmed by 4 bases and V by 5 bases; bases with no gene match: 1. Germline V CDR1 and CDR2: MGHRA, YSYEKL. The CDR3 loop spans 13 amino acids. The CDR3 DNA reads TGCGCCAGCAGCGGGACAGGGGCCACTGAAGCTTTCTTT. This sequence encodes CASSGTGATEAFF.

The J gene is TRBJ1-4, the V gene TRBV29-1; TRBD1 matches 8 bases. V was clipped by 4 bases and J by 8 bases; unmatched bases: 6. Germline-derived CDR1 and CDR2 are SQVTM and ANQGSEA. The CDR3 sequence is 13 residues long. The CDR3 loop reads CSVGQGSFEKLFF. CDR3 nucleotide sequence: TGCAGCGTTGGACAGGGGTCGTTCGAAAAACTGTTTTTT.

This chain uses TRBV4-1 with TRBJ2-2; the D gene is possibly TRBD1 (6 bases). The germline gives CDR1 MGHRA, CDR2 YSYEKL. The CDR3 contains 16 residues. V dropped 5 bases and J dropped 4 bases, with 17 bases sitting between them. This chain's CDR3 is CASSYLADSLTGELFF. The CDR3 DNA sequence: TGCGCCAGCAGCTACCTGGCGGACAGCCTCACCGGGGAGCTGTTTTTT.

This chain uses TRBV11-3 with TRBJ1-3; TRBD1 matches at 8 bases. Germline trimming cut 5 bases from V and 0 bases from J; bases unmatched to any gene: 9. This CDR3 region has 17 residues. CDR1 and CDR2 (germline): SGHNT, YENEEA. The CDR3 spells CASSPPWTGISGNTIYF. DNA for the CDR3: TGTGCCAGCAGCCCACCATGGACAGGGATCTCTGGAAACACCATATATTTT.

The V and J genes are TRBV5-6 and TRBJ2-5; D may be TRBD2 (5 bases). Germline-derived CDR1 and CDR2 are SGHDT and YYEEEE. The CDR3 spans 14 residues. V shed 2 bases and J shed 3 bases, with 11 bases lying between them. The CDR3 reads CASSFRGWEETQYF. The CDR3 nucleotides are TGTGCCAGCAGCTTCCGGGGTTGGGAAGAGACCCAGTACTTC. The whole variable domain, filled in from reference TRBV5-6 and TRBJ2-5, reads DAGVTQSPTHLIKTRGQQVTLRCSPKSGHDTVSWYQQALGQGPQFIFQYYEEEERQRGNFPDRFSGHQFPNYSSELNVNALLLGDSALYLCASSFRGWEETQYFGPGTRLLVL.

The chain has TRBV15 and TRBJ2-3; D is undetermined. The germline V gene encodes CDR1 LNHNV and CDR2 YYDKDF (reference sequence). This CDR3 contains 14 residues. V was clipped by 0 bases and J by 6 bases, with 10 bases between them. The CDR3 reads CATSRDVEVDTQYF. DNA for the CDR3: TGTGCCACCAGCAGAGACGTAGAGGTGGATACGCAGTATTTT.

The rearrangement joins TRBV2 to TRBJ2-5; 10 positions match TRBD2. The better agreement between TRBJ2-7 and the DNA end casts doubt on the J call. Germline V gene data show CDR1 as SNHLY and CDR2 as FYNNEI. CDR3 length equals 16 residues. The CDR3 nucleotides are TGTGCCAGCCATCAGCTAGCGGGGGTTATTTCCTACGAGCAGTACTTC. Translated: CASHQLAGVISYEQYF.

A single count supports this clone. This chain uses TRBV5-1 with TRBJ2-3; D unresolved. Trimming removed 1 base from V and 2 bases from J, with 11 bases in between. The CDR3 has 15 amino acids. CDR1 is SGHRS, CDR2 YFSETQ, per germline. The CDR3 region is CASSLLQKNTDTQYF. The CDR3 bases are TGCGCCAGCAGCTTGTTGCAGAAAAACACAGATACGCAGTATTTT. The full variable domain, with the rest looked up from reference TRBV5-1 and TRBJ2-3, is KAGVTQTPRYLIKTRGQQVTLSCSPISGHRSVSWYQQTPGQGLQFLFEYFSETQRNKGNFPGRFSGRQFSNSRSEMNVSTLELGDSALYLCASSLLQKNTDTQYFGPGTRLTVL.

The rearrangement uses TRBV28 and TRBJ1-6; D is ambiguous. This CDR3 is 15 amino acids long. Germline V gene sequence: CDR1 MDHEN, CDR2 SYDVKM. V lost 6 bases, J lost 8 bases, and 17 bases lay in between. The CDR3 loop reads CASRTPSGPHSPLHF. Written as DNA, the CDR3 is TGTGCCAGCAGAACTCCCAGTGGGCCCCATTCACCCCTCCACTTT.

The chain links TRBV5-4 to TRBJ2-1, with 10 bases aligning to TRBD2. Germline CDR1 reads SGHNT; CDR2 reads YYREEE (reference sequence). Trimming removed 1 base from V and 4 bases from J; junction bases left unmatched: 2. This CDR3 spans 15 amino acids. The CDR3: CASSLTSGVYNEQFF. CDR3 DNA: TGTGCCAGCAGCTTGACTAGCGGGGTGTACAATGAGCAGTTCTTC.

The chain is built from TRBV5-1 and TRBJ2-5; possibly TRBD2 for D (7 bases). The V gene's germline CDR1 is SGHRS and CDR2 YFSETQ. CDR3 length: 17 amino acids. Trimming removed 4 bases at V and 2 bases at J, with 21 bases between. The CDR3 reads CASSPQPGGLTQETQYF. CDR3 in DNA: TGCGCCAGCAGCCCCCAGCCGGGGGGCCTCACGCAAGAGACCCAGTACTTC.

The chain employs TRBV5-1 and TRBJ1-4; TRBD1 is a possible D gene (5 bases). V was clipped by 4 bases and J by 0 bases, with 13 bases between them. The germline V gene encodes CDR1 SGHRS and CDR2 YFSETQ. This CDR3 region has 16 residues. CDR3 bases: TGCGCCAGCAGCGGGGGGAGCGGGGCAACTAATGAAAAACTGTTTTTT. Protein: CASSGGSGATNEKLFF.

The rearrangement links TRBV11-1 to TRBJ1-2; D is perhaps TRBD1 (5 bases). V dropped 6 bases and J dropped 0 bases, with 8 bases sitting between them. Germline CDR1 SGHAT, CDR2 FQDESV (reference sequence). CDR3 length: 13 amino acids. As DNA, the CDR3 is TGTGCCAGCAGTAGACAGCCTAACTATGGCTACACCTTC. This codes for CASSRQPNYGYTF.

This clone was recorded a few times. This likely came from a read error, as a far larger clone is one base away. This sample also contains other DNA sequences that code for the same CDR3. The V gene is TRBV7-8, the J gene TRBJ2-5; tentative D call: TRBD2 (5 bases). Germline CDR1 reads SGHVS; CDR2 reads FQNEAQ. The CDR3 spans 16 residues. The CDR3 nucleotides are TGTGCTAGCAGCTTACGTGGACTCCAATCAGGAGAGACCCAGTACTTC. It yields the protein CASSLRGLQSGETQYF.

V is TRBV6-1 and J is TRBJ1-2; D gene ambiguous. This CDR3 is 14 amino acids long. Germline-derived CDR1 and CDR2 are MNHNS and SASEGT. Trimming shortened V by 0 bases and J by 7 bases, and 12 bases separated the two germline ends. For the CDR3, the DNA is TGTGCCAGCAGTGAAGCGGGAGACGGAGCTGGCTACACCTTC. Translated, it gives CASSEAGDGAGYTF.

The chain couples TRBV18 to TRBJ2-7; the match to TRBD1 covers 7 bases. The J segment lost 0 bases and the V segment lost 6 bases, leaving 5 bases of the junction unmatched. The CDR3 spans 14 residues. Germline CDR1 reads KGHSH; CDR2 reads LQKENI. CDR3 sequence (DNA): TGTGCCAGCTCGCCGGGGACAGCCTCCTACGAGCAGTACTTC. It translates to CASSPGTASYEQYF.

The chain links TRBV18 to TRBJ2-7; D is perhaps TRBD2 (6 bases). The germline gives CDR1 KGHSH, CDR2 LQKENI. This CDR3 has 14 amino acids. The germline V and J ends were trimmed by 0 bases and 1 base, with 7 bases remaining between them. CDR3 DNA sequence: TGTGCCAGCTCACCACCAGGGAGGTCCTACGAGCAGTACTTC. Its protein product is CASSPPGRSYEQYF.

The chain couples TRBV9 to TRBJ2-1, with 9 bases identical to TRBD2. Germline CDR1 is SGDLS and CDR2 is YYNGEE. This CDR3 spans 15 amino acids. With V trimmed by 2 bases and J by 4 bases, 4 bases remained unmatched. The CDR3 DNA follows: TGTGCCAGCAGCGTCCTAGCGGGACAATACAATGAGCAGTTCTTC. This translates into CASSVLAGQYNEQFF.

The chain couples TRBV10-3 to TRBJ1-1; TRBD1 is a possible D gene (6 bases). This CDR3 is 14 amino acids long. Germline assignment: CDR1 ENHRY and CDR2 SYGVKD. The V and J ends lost 11 bases and 0 bases respectively, with 16 bases between them. As DNA, the CDR3 is TGTGCCTCAATGAATGGACAGTTGAACACTGAAGCTTTCTTT. It yields the protein CASMNGQLNTEAFF.

This chain joins TRBV6-6 and TRBJ2-7, with D perhaps TRBD2 (6 bases). The CDR3 loop spans 12 amino acids. V was cut by 5 bases and J by 12 bases, with 17 bases left in between. CDR1 is MNHNY and CDR2 is SVGAGI in the germline V gene (reference sequence). The CDR3 DNA is TGTGCCAGCAGTAAAGGAGGCGGGATTCTGTACTTC. Protein sequence: CASSKGGGILYF.

V and J are TRBV5-1 and TRBJ2-7; unclear D gene. Germline-derived CDR1 and CDR2 are SGHRS and YFSETQ. V was clipped by 3 bases and J by 2 bases, with 15 bases between them. The CDR3 has 15 residues. The CDR3 DNA sequence: TGCGCCAGCAGCTCCCTACCGACTGATACCTACGAGCAGTACTTC. Translating it yields CASSSLPTDTYEQYF.

This chain connects TRBV6-1 to TRBJ2-7; D not certain. CDR3 length: 13 amino acids. Trimming removed 7 bases at V and 2 bases at J, with 12 bases between. Germline CDR1 MNHNS, CDR2 SASEGT. This CDR3 is CASMLGAPYEQYF. CDR3 coding DNA: TGTGCCAGCATGCTAGGAGCCCCCTACGAGCAGTACTTC.

The chain employs TRBV7-8 and TRBJ1-5; D gene ambiguous. The V end lost 4 bases, the J end lost 2 bases, and 15 bases lay between the germline ends. This CDR3 contains 16 residues. Germline V gives CDR1 SGHVS, CDR2 FQNEAQ. The CDR3, as DNA: TGTGCCAGCAGCTCCGCTTTTTTCGGAGGCAATCAGCCCCAGCATTTT. Translated, it gives CASSSAFFGGNQPQHF.

This chain uses TRBV5-1 with TRBJ1-1; unclear D gene. CDR1 and CDR2 from the germline V gene are SGHRS and YFSETQ. V lost 5 bases and J 4 bases, leaving 12 bases between the germline ends. This CDR3 is built from 13 residues. CDR3 nucleotide sequence: TGCGCCAGCAGTGAACCCGTGAGCACTGAAGCTTTCTTT. Its protein product is CASSEPVSTEAFF.

This chain links TRBV6-5 with TRBJ1-6; D call uncertain. The CDR3 totals 14 residues. With 5 bases removed from V and 12 bases from J, the gap between germline ends came to 17 bases. CDR1 is MNHEY and CDR2 is SVGAGI in the germline V gene. The CDR3: CASSEPRRPGPLHF. For the CDR3, the DNA is TGTGCCAGCAGTGAACCCCGCAGACCAGGACCCCTCCACTTT.

The genes are TRBV7-9 and TRBJ2-7; TRBD1 matches at 9 bases. CDR1 and CDR2 (germline): SEHNR, FQNEAQ (reference sequence). The trim removed 4 bases at V and 7 bases at J, leaving 5 bases unmatched. The CDR3 runs 13 residues. The CDR3 is CASSSQGAGEQYF. The CDR3 DNA reads TGTGCCAGCAGCTCACAGGGGGCCGGGGAGCAGTACTTC. The entire variable domain, with the rest obtained from reference TRBV7-9 and TRBJ2-7, is as follows: DTGVSQNPRHKITKRGQNVTFRCDPISEHNRLYWYRQTLGQGPEFLTYFQNEAQLEKSRLLSDRFSAERPKGSFSTLEIQRTEQGDSAMYLCASSSQGAGEQYFGPGTRLTVT.